A single sample is the source of the 22 T cell receptor beta chains below, sequenced in a study of blood T cell repertoires in COVID-19. This table comes from immunoSEQ multiplex PCR, and its TCRdb copy is limited to in-frame clones, with some not included. The sample has 400,000 to 450,000 clones; 80% to 90% are singletons. Sequenced input: PBMCs or T cells enriched from blood (not recorded which). These receptors were taken from a man aged 25-40 years who had recovered from COVID-19.

Comments on this clone: A junction boundary mismatches the germline segment, possibly from a read error. The genes are TRBV11-2 and TRBJ1-1; 9 positions agree with TRBD1. CDR1 and CDR2 from the germline V gene are SGHAT and FQNNGV. This CDR3 is 15 amino acids long. The chain's CDR3 is CASSSSGTGNAEAFF. CDR3 bases: TGTGCCAGCAGCTCCTCCGGGACAGGGAACGCTGAAGCTTTCTTT.

The genes are TRBV18 and TRBJ2-3, with TRBD2 identical over 11 bases. There are 16 residues in the CDR3. V shed 1 base and J 4 bases; nucleotides not matched to a gene: 4. CDR1 is KGHSH, CDR2 LQKENI, per germline. The CDR3 sequence: CASSPLAGGPSDTQYF. DNA of the CDR3: TGTGCCAGCTCACCACTAGCGGGAGGGCCGTCAGATACGCAGTATTTT. Combining the CDR3 with reference TRBV18 and TRBJ2-3 gives the whole variable domain NAGVMQNPRHLVRRRGQEARLRCSPMKGHSHVYWYRQLPEEGLKFMVYLQKENIIDESGMPKERFSAEFPKEGPSILRIQQVVRGDSAAYFCASSPLAGGPSDTQYFGPGTRLTVL.

This clone was seen a few times. The rearrangement joins TRBV19 to TRBJ1-2; 9 nucleotides align to TRBD1. Germline CDR1 reads LNHDA; CDR2 reads SQIVND (reference sequence). Trimming removed 6 bases from V and 4 bases from J; junction bases left unmatched: 6. The CDR3 runs to 14 residues. The CDR3 DNA reads TGTGCCAGTAGAGTCACAGGGGGCGTCTATGGCTACACCTTC. It is translated as CASRVTGGVYGYTF.

J is TRBJ1-1 and V is TRBV30; TRBD1 is a possible D gene (6 bases). Trimming removed 1 base from V and 4 bases from J, with 10 bases in between. CDR3 length equals 13 residues. Germline values: CDR1 GTSNPN, CDR2 SVGIG (reference sequence). The DNA of the CDR3 is TGTGCCTGGAGTGCCTCAGGGGCCACTGAAGCTTTCTTT. Its translation is CAWSASGATEAFF.

This clone was counted a few times. The rearrangement joins TRBV7-9 to TRBJ1-1; no clear D. Trimming took 5 bases from V and 0 from J, leaving 13 bases between them. This CDR3 has 15 amino acids. Germline CDR1 SEHNR, CDR2 FQNEAQ (reference sequence). CDR3 residues: CASSGPTNVNTEAFF. In nucleotides, the CDR3 is TGTGCCAGCAGCGGCCCGACAAACGTGAACACTGAAGCTTTCTTT.

CDR3 bases: TGTGCCACATCACCAGGGGTGAGCACTGAAGCTTTCTTT. Amino acid sequence: CATSPGVSTEAFF. The rearrangement uses TRBV6-5 and TRBJ1-1, with a weak D call TRBD1 (6 bases). CDR1 is MNHEY, CDR2 SVGAGI, per germline. V lost 10 bases to trimming and J lost 4 bases, with 16 bases between them. This CDR3 has 13 residues.

The chain links TRBV12-3 or TRBV12-4 to TRBJ2-1; possibly TRBD2 for D (6 bases). This CDR3 region has 11 residues. With 6 bases removed from V and 12 bases from J, the gap between germline ends came to 12 bases. Here the CDR3 DNA reads TGTGCCAGCAGCCGCGGGGCGGCGCAGTTCTTC. Translated: CASSRGAAQFF.

The count of this clone is one. This chain links TRBV24-1 with TRBJ2-5; 10 bases line up with TRBD2. The germline V gene has CDR1 KGHDR and CDR2 SFDVKD. J lost 2 bases, V lost 1 base, and 3 bases had no gene match. CDR3 size: 16 residues. CDR3 DNA: TGTGCCACCAGTGATTTTGGGACTAGCGCTCAAGAGACCCAGTACTTC. It is translated as CATSDFGTSAQETQYF.

Turning to this clone: Other DNA sequences of this sample code for an identical CDR3. V gene TRBV18 combines with J gene TRBJ1-1; tentatively, D is TRBD1 (6 bases). Trimming took off 5 bases at V and 0 bases at J, with 10 bases between the two ends. CDR3 length: 14 residues. The germline V gene encodes CDR1 KGHSH and CDR2 LQKENI. CDR3 sequence (DNA): TGTGCCAGCTCAGGCACAGGGATGAACACTGAAGCTTTCTTT. This gives the protein CASSGTGMNTEAFF.

The J gene is TRBJ1-4, the V gene TRBV5-1; 7 bases are a match to TRBD1. The CDR3 consists of 16 residues. Germline loops: CDR1 SGHRS, CDR2 YFSETQ. V was clipped by 4 bases and J by 2 bases; unmatched bases: 8. The CDR3 DNA is TGCGCCAGCAGCCCCCGGACAGGTTCTACTAATGAAAAACTGTTTTTT. Translation gives CASSPRTGSTNEKLFF.

This sequence joins TRBV28 and TRBJ2-7; 8 bases line up with TRBD2. The CDR3 has 15 amino acids. V gave up 8 bases and J gave up 3 bases; unmatched junction bases: 12. Germline lookup yields CDR1 MDHEN and CDR2 SYDVKM. CDR3 amino acids: CASGSGGSGIYEQYF. CDR3 DNA sequence: TGTGCCAGCGGGAGTGGGGGTAGCGGGATCTACGAGCAGTACTTC.

Points on this clone: Additional DNA sequences in this sample encode the identical CDR3. This rearrangement joins TRBV28 to TRBJ1-2; D is unresolved. The ends were cut back, 6 bases at V and 0 bases at J, with 8 bases in the middle. The CDR3 is made up of 13 amino acids. Germline CDR1 MDHEN, CDR2 SYDVKM. CDR3 protein: CASSPGANYGYTF. CDR3 DNA sequence: TGTGCCAGCAGCCCCGGGGCTAACTATGGCTACACCTTC.

The genes are TRBV7-2 and TRBJ2-3, with 9 nucleotides matching TRBD2. The CDR3 sequence is 15 residues long. V shed 5 bases and J 7 bases; nucleotides not matched to a gene: 10. The germline V gene encodes CDR1 SGHTA and CDR2 FQGNSA. The CDR3 sequence: CASSVLAGAGHTQYF. DNA for the CDR3: TGTGCCAGCAGCGTATTAGCGGGAGCCGGCCATACGCAGTATTTT. The full variable domain, with the rest looked up from reference TRBV7-2 and TRBJ2-3, is GAGVSQSPSNKVTEKGKDVELRCDPISGHTALYWYRQSLGQGLEFLIYFQGNSAPDKSGLPSDRFSAERTGGSVSTLTIQRTQQEDSAVYLCASSVLAGAGHTQYFGPGTRLTVL.

The J gene is TRBJ2-3, the V gene TRBV3-1 (or the pseudogene TRBV3-2); 7 nucleotides align to TRBD1. The CDR3 sequence is 16 residues long. J was trimmed by 0 bases and V by 4 bases; bases with no gene match: 7. Per germline, CDR1 LGHDT and CDR2 YNNKEL (reference sequence). CDR3 sequence: CASSLSTGQSTDTQYF. In DNA form, the CDR3 reads TGTGCCAGCAGCCTTTCGACAGGGCAAAGCACAGATACGCAGTATTTT.

J is TRBJ1-3 and V is TRBV11-2; no clear D gene. V lost 1 base and J lost 6, with 7 bases in between. Germline values: CDR1 SGHAT, CDR2 FQNNGV. The length of the CDR3 is 13 residues. CDR3 sequence reads: CASSLGGTNTIYF. For the CDR3, the DNA is TGTGCCAGCAGCTTAGGCGGTACAAACACCATATATTTT.

This clone was picked up one time. The V and J genes are TRBV13 and TRBJ1-5; TRBD1 agrees at 8 bases. Trimming removed 5 bases from V and 7 bases from J; junction bases left unmatched: 10. Per the germline V gene, CDR1 is PRHDT and CDR2 is FYEKMQ (reference sequence). This CDR3 has 15 residues. The CDR3 loop is CASSRQGASGQPQHF. CDR3 in DNA: TGTGCCAGCAGCCGCCAGGGGGCGTCAGGGCAGCCCCAGCATTTT.

This clone was seen only once. The chain joins TRBV3-1 (or the pseudogene TRBV3-2) to TRBJ1-1, with 8 positions matching TRBD1. Germline CDR1 and CDR2: LGHDT and YNNKEL (reference sequence). This CDR3 comprises 16 residues. With V trimmed by 1 base and J by 3 bases, 7 bases remained unmatched. The CDR3 DNA reads TGTGCCAGCAGCCAAGGGGAGACAGGGGCCCACACTGAAGCTTTCTTT. Amino acids: CASSQGETGAHTEAFF.

V gene TRBV18 combines with J gene TRBJ2-5, with 9 positions matching TRBD2. The CDR3 is 16 residues long. Germline-derived CDR1 and CDR2 are KGHSH and LQKENI. The ends lost 6 bases at V and 2 bases at J; junction bases unmatched: 10. Written as DNA, the CDR3 is TGTGCCAGCTCTCCGAGACTAGCGGAAGTTCAAGAGACCCAGTACTTC. The encoded protein is CASSPRLAEVQETQYF.

This clone was recorded once. The chain uses TRBV19 and TRBJ2-2, with D possibly being TRBD2 (6 bases). V lost 6 bases, J lost 2 bases, and 19 bases lay in between. From germline, CDR1 is LNHDA and CDR2 SQIVND (reference sequence). The CDR3 totals 17 residues. The CDR3 loop reads CASRYRWLASNTGELFF. CDR3 bases: TGTGCCAGTAGATACAGGTGGCTAGCGTCTAACACCGGGGAGCTGTTTTTT.

Comments on this clone: Distinct nucleotide sequences in the sample also encode this CDR3. The J gene is TRBJ2-7, the V gene TRBV6-1; possibly TRBD2 for D (6 bases). There are 14 residues in the CDR3. V was trimmed by 3 bases and J by 4 bases, leaving 13 bases between them. Germline V gene sequence: CDR1 MNHNS, CDR2 SASEGT. CDR3 sequence: CASSDPGLPYEQYF. The CDR3 DNA is TGTGCCAGCAGTGACCCGGGACTCCCATACGAGCAGTACTTC.

This clone was seen a single time. J is TRBJ1-1 and V is TRBV5-1; D is perhaps TRBD1 (5 bases). CDR3 length equals 14 residues. The V gene's germline CDR1 is SGHRS and CDR2 YFSETQ. With 3 bases removed from V and 10 bases from J, the gap between germline ends came to 19 bases. CDR3 coding DNA: TGCGCCAGCAGCTCCGGGACTCCACCAAACCGAGCTTTCTTT. It specifies CASSSGTPPNRAFF.

The rearrangement links TRBV12-5 to TRBJ1-3; D unclear. CDR3 size: 14 residues. The ends were cut back, 4 bases at V and 2 bases at J, with 9 bases in the middle. Germline CDR1 is LGHNT and CDR2 is FRNRAP. The DNA for the CDR3 is TGTGCTAGTGGTTCCCCTAATACTGGAAACACCATATATTTT. Protein product: CASGSPNTGNTIYF.